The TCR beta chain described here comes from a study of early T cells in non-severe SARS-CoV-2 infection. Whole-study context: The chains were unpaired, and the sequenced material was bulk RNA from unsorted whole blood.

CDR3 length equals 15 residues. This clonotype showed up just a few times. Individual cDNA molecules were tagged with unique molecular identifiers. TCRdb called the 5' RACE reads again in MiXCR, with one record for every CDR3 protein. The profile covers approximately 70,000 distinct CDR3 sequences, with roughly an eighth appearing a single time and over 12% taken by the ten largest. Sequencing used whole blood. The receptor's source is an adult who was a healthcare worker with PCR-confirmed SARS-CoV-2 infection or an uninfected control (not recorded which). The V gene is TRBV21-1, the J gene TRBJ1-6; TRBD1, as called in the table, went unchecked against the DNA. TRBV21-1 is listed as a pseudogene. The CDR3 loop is CASQIDGQYNSPLHF. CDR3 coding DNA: TGTGCCAGCCAGATTGACGGACAATATAATTCACCCCTCCACTTT.